The rows below give T cell receptor beta chains drawn from one sample of a study of beta chain features in type 1 diabetes. Profiled with immunoSEQ multiplex PCR; TCRdb holds only in-frame clones, not every one. The sample contains 400,000 or so clones, 8.5% to 10% of which appear only once. Sequenced: central memory CD4+ T cells from blood. These receptors all come from a man aged 30-40 years with type 1 diabetes. The CDR3 runs from the conserved cysteine through the conserved F or W. D genes are given only for firm matches. Expanded clones get a size class; other rows say once, few or many, or leave the size out.

CDR3 protein	CDR3 DNA	clone size	D gene	V gene	J gene
CASSGRGLEQYF	TGTGCCAGCAGCGGCAGGGGGTTGGAGCAGTACTTC	.	TRBD1	TRBV9	TRBJ2-7
CASSLASDRRRQPQHF	TGTGCCAGCAGCTTGGCCTCGGACCGGAGAAGGCAGCCCCAGCATTTT	.	.	TRBV5-4	TRBJ1-5
CASSNGGNTIYF	TGTGCCTCATCGAATGGAGGAAACACCATATATTTT	.	.	TRBV30	TRBJ1-3
CASSFYTGEQFF	TGTGCCAGCAGCTTTTACACCGGAGAGCAGTTCTTC	.	.	TRBV5-4	TRBJ2-1
CASSADPSGEKLFF	TGTGCCAGCAGCGCGGACCCTTCGGGTGAAAAACTGTTTTTT	.	.	TRBV5-4	TRBJ1-4
CASLLGAERGQPQHF	TGTGCCAGCCTCCTTGGTGCAGAACGAGGCCAGCCCCAGCATTTT	few	.	TRBV6-1	TRBJ1-5
CASSQADSTDTQYF	TGCGCCAGCAGCCAAGCCGACAGCACAGATACGCAGTATTTT	few	.	TRBV4-1	TRBJ2-3
CASTKGTSAAYEQYF	TGTGCCAGCACCAAAGGGACTAGCGCTGCCTACGAGCAGTACTTC	few	TRBD2	TRBV2	TRBJ2-7
CASSLGLAGSTDTQYF	TGTGCCAGCAGCTTGGGGCTAGCGGGGAGCACAGATACGCAGTATTTT	.	TRBD2	TRBV5-4	TRBJ2-3
CASSLEPGRNTEAFF	TGCGCCAGCAGCTTGGAGCCGGGGAGGAACACTGAAGCTTTCTTT	few	.	TRBV5-1	TRBJ1-1
CVTAAPSLGPQHF	TGTGTCACGGCGGCCCCCTCTCTCGGGCCCCAGCATTTT	few	.	TRBV28	TRBJ1-5
CASSFGGITDTQYF	TGTGCCAGCAGCTTTGGGGGGATCACAGATACGCAGTATTTT	.	.	TRBV13	TRBJ2-3
CATSREGRGNQPQHF	TGTGCCACCAGCAGAGAAGGTAGGGGCAATCAGCCCCAGCATTTT	few	.	TRBV15	TRBJ1-5
CASRLNREGAFF	TGTGCCAGCAGGCTCAACAGGGAAGGAGCTTTCTTT	few	.	TRBV28	TRBJ1-1
CASSSSSGNTIYF	TGTGCCAGCAGTTCGAGCTCTGGAAACACCATATATTTT	.	.	TRBV6-5	TRBJ1-3
CASSSSTQTGELFF	TGTGCCAGCTCTTCCAGCACACAAACCGGGGAGCTGTTTTTT	.	.	TRBV18	TRBJ2-2
CASSAGVETQYF	TGTGCCAGCAGTGCAGGGGTAGAGACCCAGTACTTC	few	.	TRBV28	TRBJ2-5
CASSLGQGKQYF	TGTGCCAGCAGCTTAGGCCAGGGGAAGCAGTATTTT	.	.	TRBV7-2	TRBJ2-3
CASSPPGQVIYEQYF	TGTGCCAGCTCACCACCGGGACAGGTTATCTACGAGCAGTACTTC	many	TRBD1	TRBV18	TRBJ2-7
CASSFSGQVNNEQFF	TGTGCCAGCAGTTTTTCGGGACAGGTAAACAATGAGCAGTTCTTC	.	TRBD1	TRBV28	TRBJ2-1
CASSISSSTDTQYF	TGTGCCAGTAGTATATCGTCCAGCACAGATACGCAGTATTTT	once	.	TRBV19	TRBJ2-3
CASSVGTGRTFF	TGTGCCAGCAGCGTGGGGACAGGGAGGACTTTCTTT	.	TRBD1	TRBV9	TRBJ1-1
CATSSGNEQFF	TGTGCCACCAGCAGCGGGAATGAGCAGTTCTTC	many	.	TRBV15	TRBJ2-1
CASSQAQGAGGYTF	TGTGCCAGCAGTCAAGCGCAGGGGGCTGGTGGCTACACCTTC	few	TRBD1	TRBV6-6	TRBJ1-2
CASSGVQGPVDF	TGTGCCAGCAGCGGGGTACAGGGGCCCGTCGATTTT	many	TRBD1	TRBV28	TRBJ2-3
CASSPIDKPYEQYF	TGTGCCAGCAGCCCAATAGACAAGCCCTACGAGCAGTACTTC	few	.	TRBV7-7	TRBJ2-7
CASSSTQGTDTQYF	TGTGCCAGCAGCTCAACGCAAGGCACAGATACGCAGTATTTT	.	.	TRBV7-6	TRBJ2-3
CAISEGEKLFF	TGTGCCATCAGTGAGGGTGAAAAACTGTTTTTT	few	.	TRBV10-3	TRBJ1-4
CSVEVGLPPTEAFF	TGCAGCGTTGAAGTCGGTCTCCCCCCCACTGAAGCTTTCTTT	many	.	TRBV29-1	TRBJ1-1
CASSLLTSGNEQFF	TGTGCCAGCAGTTTGTTGACTAGCGGCAATGAGCAGTTCTTC	.	TRBD2	TRBV27	TRBJ2-1
CASSLQGQGKDEQYF	TGCGCCAGCAGCTTGCAAGGCCAGGGGAAAGACGAGCAGTACTTC	.	.	TRBV5-1	TRBJ2-7
CASSQTLSGGPHEQYF	TGTGCCAGCAGCCAGACTTTATCGGGAGGGCCCCACGAGCAGTACTTC	.	TRBD2	TRBV6-6	TRBJ2-7